Below, 26 T cell receptor beta chains from the same sample are listed, as sequenced in a study of T cells after somatic rescue of genetic block. Sequenced by immunoSEQ multiplex PCR; TCRdb stores in-frame clones only, minus some. Altogether under 150,000 clones are present, about 89% being singletons, with the ten largest covering around 1.5%. Sequencing was done on a sample of peripheral blood mononuclear cells (PBMCs). These receptors were collected from a young woman.

The chain recombines TRBV6-5 with TRBJ2-3, with 8 bases identical to TRBD2. The CDR3 spans 16 residues. V lost 0 bases to trimming and J lost 5 bases; unmatched junction nucleotides: 7. Germline CDR1 is MNHEY and CDR2 is SVGAGI. The CDR3, as DNA: TGTGCCAGCAGTTACTCTCGGGGGGGCCTAGGAGATACGCAGTATTTT. Translating gives CASSYSRGGLGDTQYF.

This clone was detected once. The chain uses TRBV25-1 and TRBJ1-4; 8 bases map to TRBD1. Trimming at V came to 3 bases and at J to 7 bases, leaving 10 bases not matched to a gene. Germline V gene sequence: CDR1 MGHDK, CDR2 SYGVNS. There are 16 residues in the CDR3. The CDR3 DNA reads as TGTGCCAGCAGTGAGGGCGGTTACAGGGGGTTTGAAAAACTGTTTTTT. Translation gives CASSEGGYRGFEKLFF.

The sample holds one count of this clone. Written as DNA, the CDR3 is TGCGCCAGCAGCCCGGATGGGGCCGGCACTGAAGCTTTCTTT. It is translated as CASSPDGAGTEAFF. The chain links TRBV5-1 to TRBJ1-1; D may be TRBD1 (5 bases). This CDR3 is built from 14 residues. Germline-derived CDR1 and CDR2 are SGHRS and YFSETQ. V lost 4 bases to trimming and J lost 4 bases, with 14 bases between them.

This clone was counted once. The chain links TRBV7-9 to TRBJ2-3; no clear D gene. With 4 bases removed from V and 4 bases from J, the gap between germline ends came to 12 bases. The CDR3 is 14 residues long. Germline CDR1 is SEHNR and CDR2 is FQNEAQ (reference sequence). Here the CDR3 reads CASSYVNRADTQYF. CDR3 nucleotide sequence: TGTGCCAGCAGCTACGTTAACAGAGCAGATACGCAGTATTTT.

V gene TRBV2 combines with J gene TRBJ1-6; D might be TRBD1 (5 bases). Germline CDR1 reads SNHLY; CDR2 reads FYNNEI. Trimming stripped 3 bases from V and 9 bases from J, with 15 bases between. The CDR3 runs 15 residues. The CDR3 nucleotides are TGTGCCAGCAGTGACGGCAGGGAGAGTGGTTCACCCCTCCACTTT. Amino acid sequence: CASSDGRESGSPLHF.

The rearrangement uses TRBV6-5 and TRBJ1-6; tentatively, D is TRBD1 (5 bases). The V gene's germline CDR1 is MNHEY and CDR2 SVGAGI. This CDR3 region has 15 residues. Trimming removed 0 bases from V and 4 bases from J, with 7 bases in between. The CDR3 loop is CASSYSEGYNSPLHF. CDR3 bases: TGTGCCAGCAGTTACTCGGAGGGGTATAATTCACCCCTCCACTTT.

V gene TRBV7-9 combines with J gene TRBJ1-2; no clear D gene. Germline assignment: CDR1 SEHNR and CDR2 FQNEAQ (reference sequence). Trimming pared 3 bases from V and 2 bases from J, leaving 7 bases between. The length of the CDR3 is 13 residues. The DNA of the CDR3 is TGTGCCAGCAGCTTTCAGGCGAACTATGGCTACACCTTC. This gives the protein CASSFQANYGYTF.

The J gene is TRBJ1-6, the V gene TRBV7-9; 7 bases are shared with TRBD1. Germline V gene sequence: CDR1 SEHNR, CDR2 FQNEAQ (reference sequence). The CDR3 covers 14 residues. V was pared by 1 base and J by 8 bases, with 2 bases of the junction left unmatched. This chain's CDR3 is CASSLVGGHSPLHF. As DNA, the CDR3 is TGTGCCAGCAGCTTAGTAGGGGGCCATTCACCCCTCCACTTT.

V usage is TRBV29-1 and J usage is TRBJ1-2, with D perhaps matching TRBD1 (6 bases). The V and J ends lost 4 bases and 5 bases respectively, with 14 bases between them. Germline CDR1 reads SQVTM; CDR2 reads ANQGSEA. This CDR3 is 13 amino acids long. The CDR3 DNA reads TGCAGCGTTGCGGCCAGGGGAAATTATGGCTACACCTTC. This encodes CSVAARGNYGYTF.

The chain carries TRBV14 and TRBJ2-2; no reliable D call. Germline lookup yields CDR1 SGHDN and CDR2 FVKESK. Trimming left V 0 bases short and J 6 bases short, with 11 bases between. CDR3 length: 15 residues. The CDR3 DNA follows: TGTGCCAGCAGCCAAGATCTCCCCGGATCCGGGGAGCTGTTTTTT. Amino acids: CASSQDLPGSGELFF.

This chain joins TRBV19 and TRBJ2-5; TRBD1 agrees at 8 bases. Germline CDR1 and CDR2: LNHDA and SQIVND (reference sequence). Germline trimming cut 6 bases from V and 5 bases from J; bases unmatched to any gene: 8. The CDR3 contains 14 residues. The CDR3 loop reads CASSNYRGKETQYF. CDR3 nucleotide sequence: TGTGCCAGTAGCAACTACAGGGGGAAGGAGACCCAGTACTTC.

This chain joins TRBV7-8 and TRBJ1-3, with D tentatively TRBD1 (5 bases). Germline V gene data show CDR1 as SGHVS and CDR2 as FQNEAQ. The CDR3 has 15 residues. V was cut by 2 bases and J by 3 bases, with 11 bases left in between. In DNA form, the CDR3 reads TGTGCCAGCAGCTTACAGGGAACTTTTGGAAACACCATATATTTT. The encoded protein is CASSLQGTFGNTIYF.

The chain carries TRBV29-1 and TRBJ2-7; 7 nucleotides agree with TRBD2. CDR3 length: 12 residues. Looked up from germline, CDR1 is SQVTM and CDR2 is ANQGSEA. V shed 4 bases, J shed 8 bases, and the junction held 8 bases outside the gene matches. CDR3 DNA: TGCAGCGTTGGTGAGAGGGAGGGTAAGCAGTACTTC. It is translated as CSVGEREGKQYF.

The J gene is TRBJ1-2, the V gene TRBV5-1, with TRBD1 matching over 7 bases. The germline gives CDR1 SGHRS, CDR2 YFSETQ. CDR3 length: 14 amino acids. V shed 0 bases, J shed 5 bases, and the junction held 4 bases outside the gene matches. This chain's CDR3 is CASSLGGQNYGYTF. The CDR3, as DNA: TGCGCCAGCAGCTTGGGGGGACAGAATTATGGCTACACCTTC. Together with reference TRBV5-1 and TRBJ1-2, the CDR3 gives the full variable domain: KAGVTQTPRYLIKTRGQQVTLSCSPISGHRSVSWYQQTPGQGLQFLFEYFSETQRNKGNFPGRFSGRQFSNSRSEMNVSTLELGDSALYLCASSLGGQNYGYTFGSGTRLTVV.

This chain uses TRBV28 with TRBJ1-2; D is undetermined. Trimming shortened V by 3 bases and J by 0 bases, and 14 bases separated the two germline ends. Germline V CDR1 and CDR2: MDHEN, SYDVKM. This CDR3 comprises 16 residues. The CDR3 DNA follows: TGTGCCAGCAGTTTCTGGGCAGAGGCGTCTAACTATGGCTACACCTTC. Translation gives CASSFWAEASNYGYTF.

J is TRBJ1-3 and V is TRBV2; tentative D call: TRBD1 (6 bases). Germline CDR1 SNHLY, CDR2 FYNNEI. Between the trimmed V and J ends, which lost 3 bases and 0 bases, there was a span of 9 bases. This CDR3 has 15 amino acids. CDR3 residues: CASSEGTLSGNTIYF. In nucleotides, the CDR3 is TGTGCCAGCAGTGAGGGGACACTCTCTGGAAACACCATATATTTT. Drawing the rest from reference TRBV2 and TRBJ1-3, the complete variable domain is EPEVTQTPSHQVTQMGQEVILRCVPISNHLYFYWYRQILGQKVEFLVSFYNNEISEKSEIFDDQFSVERPDGSNFTLKIRSTKLEDSAMYFCASSEGTLSGNTIYFGEGSWLTVV.

The chain employs TRBV6-6 and TRBJ1-4; D possibly corresponds to TRBD1 (5 bases). V shed 8 bases and J shed 0 bases, with 13 bases lying between them. This CDR3 contains 15 residues. CDR1 is MNHNY and CDR2 is SVGAGI in the germline V gene (reference sequence). The CDR3 nucleotides read TGTGCCAGCGTAGACAGATCTACAACTAATGAAAAACTGTTTTTT. Translated: CASVDRSTTNEKLFF.

V and J are TRBV18 and TRBJ1-2, with a possible D match to TRBD1 (5 bases). CDR1 KGHSH and CDR2 LQKENI come from the germline V gene. The CDR3 runs 14 residues. V gave up 6 bases and J gave up 5 bases, with 16 bases separating them. In nucleotides, the CDR3 is TGTGCCAGCTCCCCCGGGGGGGAAGAATATGGCTACACCTTC. Its protein product is CASSPGGEEYGYTF. Supplemented by reference TRBV18 and TRBJ1-2, the full variable domain reads NAGVMQNPRHLVRRRGQEARLRCSPMKGHSHVYWYRQLPEEGLKFMVYLQKENIIDESGMPKERFSAEFPKEGPSILRIQQVVRGDSAAYFCASSPGGEEYGYTFGSGTRLTVV.

The chain recombines TRBV5-1 with TRBJ1-4; D gene unclear. Germline V gene lookup returns CDR1 SGHRS and CDR2 YFSETQ. Trimming took off 4 bases at V and 8 bases at J, with 18 bases between the two ends. The CDR3 totals 15 residues. The CDR3 protein is CASSPSSEAREKLFF. The CDR3, as DNA: TGCGCCAGCAGCCCTTCGTCAGAGGCTAGGGAAAAACTGTTTTTT. The variable domain in full, completed from reference TRBV5-1 and TRBJ1-4, reads KAGVTQTPRYLIKTRGQQVTLSCSPISGHRSVSWYQQTPGQGLQFLFEYFSETQRNKGNFPGRFSGRQFSNSRSEMNVSTLELGDSALYLCASSPSSEAREKLFFGSGTQLSVL.

The V call is TRBV19, the J call TRBJ1-6; D is ambiguous. There are 15 residues in the CDR3. CDR1 LNHDA and CDR2 SQIVND come from the germline V gene (reference sequence). The V end lost 3 bases, the J end lost 7 bases, and 13 bases lay between the germline ends. The CDR3 bases are TGTGCCAGTAGTATTGGTATGGTAGGGAATTCACCCCTCCACTTT. Amino acids: CASSIGMVGNSPLHF.

The rearrangement joins TRBV7-2 to TRBJ2-3; the D is unclear. CDR3 length equals 13 residues. The germline V and J ends were trimmed by 5 bases and 6 bases, with 12 bases remaining between them. From germline, CDR1 is SGHTA and CDR2 FQGNSA. The CDR3 spells CASSPVLGDTQYF. DNA for the CDR3: TGTGCCAGCAGCCCAGTTTTAGGGGATACGCAGTATTTT.

The chain recombines TRBV5-1 with TRBJ2-2; D not resolved. The V end was cut by 1 base, the J end by 4 bases, with 14 bases between. Germline values: CDR1 SGHRS, CDR2 YFSETQ. This CDR3 has 16 residues. CDR3 coding DNA: TGCGCCAGCAGCTTGTCTGGAAGAGAGATCACCGGGGAGCTGTTTTTT. Its translation is CASSLSGREITGELFF. The whole variable domain, filled in from reference TRBV5-1 and TRBJ2-2, reads KAGVTQTPRYLIKTRGQQVTLSCSPISGHRSVSWYQQTPGQGLQFLFEYFSETQRNKGNFPGRFSGRQFSNSRSEMNVSTLELGDSALYLCASSLSGREITGELFFGEGSRLTVL.

The rearrangement links TRBV11-3 to TRBJ2-1; no clear D gene. Trimming cost V 8 bases and J 9 bases, with 14 bases left between them. Germline lookup yields CDR1 SGHNT and CDR2 YENEEA. CDR3 length: 12 amino acids. CDR3 coding DNA: TGTGCCAGCTCTATTAGCTCTCGTGAGCAGTTCTTC. As protein: CASSISSREQFF.

The rearrangement joins TRBV4-2 to TRBJ1-6; D possibly corresponds to TRBD1 (5 bases). V lost 0 bases, J lost 12 bases, and 9 bases lay in between. The CDR3 is 13 residues long. CDR1 is LGHNA and CDR2 is YNFKEQ in the germline V gene. The CDR3 region has the DNA TGTGCCAGCAGCCAAGAAGGGGAAAGACCCCTCCACTTT. This gives the protein CASSQEGERPLHF.

The count of this clone is one. This chain connects TRBV6-6 to TRBJ1-4, with 7 bases matching TRBD1. The CDR3 is 15 amino acids. V dropped 4 bases and J dropped 4; count of bases not matched to a gene: 6. Germline V gene lookup returns CDR1 MNHNY and CDR2 SVGAGI (reference sequence). The CDR3 protein is CASSLRGQGNEKLFF. CDR3 sequence (DNA): TGTGCCAGCAGTTTAAGGGGGCAGGGTAATGAAAAACTGTTTTTT.

The genes are TRBV6-6 and TRBJ2-3; D could derive from TRBD1 or TRBD2 (6 bases each). Trimming shortened V by 8 bases and J by 3 bases, and 12 bases separated the two germline ends. From germline, CDR1 is MNHNY and CDR2 SVGAGI (reference sequence). There are 13 residues in the CDR3. CDR3: CASGRGGTDTQYF. The CDR3 nucleotides are TGTGCCAGCGGTCGAGGGGGGACAGATACGCAGTATTTT.